This T cell receptor beta chain originates from a study of blood T cell repertoires in COVID-19. The CDR3 length is 13 residues. The ends lost 5 bases at V and 6 bases at J; junction bases unmatched: 7. In germline, CDR1 is SGHAT, CDR2 FQNNGV. In the authors' workflow: It was from reference gene primer amplification that nucleated cell counts were estimated. Here immunoSEQ multiplex PCR was the method, and the copy in TCRdb shows in-frame clones only, minus some. D and trimming come from the DNA, and the V and J calls and clone size come from that table. The sample carries roughly 180,000 clones, roughly 88% recorded once. Cohort 3 donors counted as recovered after two negative PCRs, clearance, or resolved symptoms.

The chain recombines TRBV11-2 with TRBJ2-7, with 7 bases fitting TRBD2. The sequenced sample was PBMCs or T cells enriched from blood (not recorded which). The receptor's source is an older woman who had recovered from COVID-19. The CDR3 DNA reads as TGTGCCAGCAGCCCTGGACTAGACAGCGAGCAGTACTTC. The encoded protein is CASSPGLDSEQYF.